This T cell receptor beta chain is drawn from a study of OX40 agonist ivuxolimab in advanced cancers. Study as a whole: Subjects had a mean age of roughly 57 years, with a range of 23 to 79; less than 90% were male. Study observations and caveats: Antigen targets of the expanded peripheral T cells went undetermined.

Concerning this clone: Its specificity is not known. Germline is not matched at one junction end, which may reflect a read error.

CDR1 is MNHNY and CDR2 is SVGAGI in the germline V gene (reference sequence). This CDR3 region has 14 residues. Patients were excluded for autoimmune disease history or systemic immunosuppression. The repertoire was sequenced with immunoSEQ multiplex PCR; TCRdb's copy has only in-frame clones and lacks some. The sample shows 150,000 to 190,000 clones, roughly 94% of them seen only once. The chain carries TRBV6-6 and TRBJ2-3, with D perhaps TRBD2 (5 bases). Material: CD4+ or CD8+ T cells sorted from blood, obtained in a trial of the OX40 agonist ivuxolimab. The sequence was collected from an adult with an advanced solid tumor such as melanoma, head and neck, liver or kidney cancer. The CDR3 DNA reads TGTGCCAGCAGTTACTCTTCTAGCACACATACGCAGTATTTT. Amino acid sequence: CASSYSSSTHTQYF.